One sample yielded the 20 T cell receptor beta chains listed below, sequenced in a study of cytomegalovirus exposure and HLA in healthy donors. Researchers ran the PCR with 60 Vbeta and 13 Jbeta primers. Measured with immunoSEQ multiplex PCR; TCRdb has only the in-frame clones, and not every one. The sample contains some 150,000 clones, 70% to 90% of which appear only once. The sample taken for sequencing was PBMCs. Receptors were obtained from a woman in her 30s in good health and CMV-seropositive.

This chain uses TRBV2 with TRBJ2-2; TRBD2 is a possible D gene (6 bases). The CDR3 is made up of 14 amino acids. CDR1 SNHLY and CDR2 FYNNEI come from the germline V gene. V lost 6 bases and J lost 5, with 13 bases in between. The CDR3 DNA sequence: TGTGCCAGCAGCCTCCGGACTATAACCGGGGAGCTGTTTTTT. Its protein is CASSLRTITGELFF.

The genes are TRBV10-3 and TRBJ2-5; 7 bases map to TRBD1. CDR3 length equals 13 residues. V shed 7 bases and J 1 base; nucleotides not matched to a gene: 3. Germline CDR1 and CDR2: ENHRY and SYGVKD. DNA for the CDR3: TGTGCCATCACCGGGGACAGCCAAGAGACCCAGTACTTC. This translates into CAITGDSQETQYF.

The chain joins TRBV9 to TRBJ2-3, with D unclear. V was pared by 0 bases and J by 4 bases, with 6 bases between. In germline, CDR1 is SGDLS, CDR2 YYNGEE. The CDR3 contains 13 residues. The CDR3 loop is CASSVGIPDTQYF. CDR3 nucleotide sequence: TGTGCCAGCAGCGTAGGTATCCCAGATACGCAGTATTTT.

This clone is a singleton in its sample. The chain joins TRBV28 to TRBJ2-2; TRBD2 is a possible D gene (5 bases). The germline V gene has CDR1 MDHEN and CDR2 SYDVKM. Trimming left V 5 bases short and J 1 base short, with 8 bases between. This CDR3 is 14 amino acids long. Here the CDR3 DNA reads TGTGCCAGCAGTGGTCGGGGGAACACCGGGGAGCTGTTTTTT. Translating it yields CASSGRGNTGELFF.

J is TRBJ2-3 and V is TRBV7-2; perhaps TRBD2 as D (6 bases). Germline CDR1 SGHTA, CDR2 FQGNSA. There are 14 residues in the CDR3. The ends were cut back, 3 bases at V and 1 base at J, with 8 bases in the middle. The CDR3 here is CASSLGLRTDTQYF. The CDR3, as DNA: TGTGCCAGCAGCTTGGGACTCCGCACAGATACGCAGTATTTT.

The V and J genes are TRBV5-4 and TRBJ1-2; 9 bases agree with TRBD1. Germline values: CDR1 SGHNT, CDR2 YYREEE (reference sequence). The junction had 16 bases not matched to a gene; V was cut back by 4 bases and J by 6 bases. This CDR3 region has 17 residues. The CDR3 is CASSPVSGTGNLDGYTF. The CDR3 DNA is TGTGCCAGCAGCCCGGTCTCCGGGACAGGGAATTTGGATGGCTACACCTTC.

The chain employs TRBV7-9 and TRBJ2-7; perhaps TRBD2 as D (5 bases). CDR3 size: 15 residues. V dropped 2 bases and J dropped 1 base, with 12 bases sitting between them. Germline V gives CDR1 SEHNR, CDR2 FQNEAQ (reference sequence). The CDR3 nucleotides are TGTGCCAGCAGCTTACTGAAACGGGGTTCCTACGAGCAGTACTTC. Residues: CASSLLKRGSYEQYF. The full variable domain, completed using reference TRBV7-9 and TRBJ2-7, is DTGVSQNPRHKITKRGQNVTFRCDPISEHNRLYWYRQTLGQGPEFLTYFQNEAQLEKSRLLSDRFSAERPKGSFSTLEIQRTEQGDSAMYLCASSLLKRGSYEQYFGPGTRLTVT.

The chain joins TRBV7-2 to TRBJ1-5, with 9 nucleotides matching TRBD1. With V trimmed by 7 bases and J by 6 bases, 7 bases remained unmatched. CDR3 length: 14 residues. CDR1 SGHTA and CDR2 FQGNSA come from the germline V gene. CDR3 bases: TGTGCCAGCAAAGGGGACAGGGTATTTCAGCCCCAGCATTTT. Residues: CASKGDRVFQPQHF.

On this clone itself: This sample includes further DNA sequences coding for the same CDR3. This chain connects TRBV7-6 to TRBJ2-5; D is ambiguous. This CDR3 has 11 amino acids. Trimming removed 10 bases at V and 4 bases at J, with 10 bases between. CDR1 SGHVS and CDR2 FNYEAQ come from the germline V gene. CDR3 sequence reads: CAIPRGETQYF. In nucleotides, the CDR3 is TGTGCCATCCCCCGAGGAGAGACCCAGTACTTC.

CDR3 in DNA: TGTGCCAGCAGCTTGAGAGGAATGAACACTGAAGCTTTCTTT. Protein: CASSLRGMNTEAFF. J is TRBJ1-1 and V is TRBV5-8; no definite D call. V dropped 1 base and J dropped 0 bases, with 7 bases sitting between them. The germline V gene encodes CDR1 SGHTS and CDR2 YDEGEE. The CDR3 has 14 amino acids.

Points on this clone: One junction end disagrees with the germline gene, perhaps due to a read error. V usage is TRBV7-9 and J usage is TRBJ1-2, with D possibly TRBD1 on 5 matching bases. The CDR3 totals 14 residues. CDR1 and CDR2 from the germline V gene are SEHNR and FQNEAQ (reference sequence). The chain's CDR3 is CSSSFGHLGPGYTF. The CDR3 nucleotides read TGTTCCAGCAGCTTCGGACACCTGGGGCCCGGCTACACCTTC. Combining the CDR3 with reference TRBV7-9 and TRBJ1-2 gives the whole variable domain DTGVSQNPRHKITKRGQNVTFRCDPISEHNRLYWYRQTLGQGPEFLTYFQNEAQLEKSRLLSDRFSAERPKGSFSTLEIQRTEQGDSAMYLCSSSFGHLGPGYTFGSGTRLTVV.

This chain uses TRBV9 with TRBJ2-3; 8 positions match TRBD1. V was pared by 0 bases and J by 0 bases, with 3 bases of the junction left unmatched. The CDR3 loop spans 16 amino acids. CDR1 is SGDLS, CDR2 YYNGEE, per germline. CDR3 amino acids: CASSVGQGASTDTQYF. The CDR3 DNA is TGTGCCAGCAGCGTAGGTCAGGGGGCGAGCACAGATACGCAGTATTTT.

This chain links TRBV7-2 with TRBJ2-5, with TRBD1 identical over 9 bases. V shed 1 base and J 4 bases; nucleotides not matched to a gene: 4. This CDR3 contains 15 residues. Germline V CDR1 and CDR2: SGHTA, FQGNSA. In DNA, the CDR3 is TGTGCCAGCAGCTTAGTTACAGGGGGCGCAGAGACCCAGTACTTC. It codes for CASSLVTGGAETQYF.

The gene calls are TRBV7-9 and TRBJ1-2; a possible D gene is TRBD1 (5 bases). The CDR3 has 13 residues. Germline assignment: CDR1 SEHNR and CDR2 FQNEAQ (reference sequence). Trimming took 5 bases from V and 8 from J, leaving 15 bases between them. In DNA form, the CDR3 reads TGTGCCAGCAGCCACGGGGGTTTCTACGGCTACACCTTC. It is translated as CASSHGGFYGYTF.

The CDR3 reads CASTLDRRNYGYTF. The CDR3 nucleotides read TGTGCCAGCACCCTCGACAGGCGGAACTATGGCTACACCTTC. This chain joins TRBV2 and TRBJ1-2; the D gene is possibly TRBD1 (6 bases). Germline V lookup: CDR1 SNHLY, CDR2 FYNNEI. The germline V and J ends were trimmed by 7 bases and 2 bases, with 14 bases remaining between them. The CDR3 has 14 residues.

This clone came up once. The chain uses TRBV11-2 and TRBJ2-7, with 11 bases fitting TRBD2. This CDR3 comprises 15 residues. With V trimmed by 3 bases and J by 4 bases, 5 bases remained unmatched. Germline values: CDR1 SGHAT, CDR2 FQNNGV. CDR3 region: CASSLTSGALYEQYF. Here the CDR3 DNA reads TGTGCCAGCAGCTTGACTAGCGGGGCCCTTTACGAGCAGTACTTC.

A note on this clone: Other DNA sequences of this sample code for an identical CDR3. This chain links TRBV7-8 with TRBJ1-6; the match to TRBD1 covers 9 bases. The CDR3 loop spans 17 amino acids. The V gene end was trimmed by 5 bases and the J gene end by 19 bases; junction bases not matched to a gene: 24. In germline, CDR1 is SGHVS, CDR2 FQNEAQ. In DNA, the CDR3 is TGTGCCAGCAGCGCACTTAAGCCGGGACAGGGATTCACCCCTCCACACTTT. Translation gives CASSALKPGQGFTPPHF.

J is TRBJ1-2 and V is TRBV28, with a tentative D call TRBD1 (6 bases). The V end was cut by 4 bases, the J end by 5 bases, with 20 bases between. The germline CDR1 and CDR2 sequences are MDHEN and SYDVKM. The CDR3 length is 16 residues. CDR3: CASSSPRGGPLYGYTF. DNA for the CDR3: TGTGCCAGCAGTTCCCCGCGGGGGGGCCCTTTATATGGCTACACCTTC.

The gene calls are TRBV6-5 and TRBJ1-2; perhaps TRBD1 as D (5 bases). The CDR3 contains 13 residues. CDR1 is MNHEY, CDR2 SVGAGI, per germline. Trimming took 2 bases from V and 4 from J, leaving 8 bases between them. In DNA, the CDR3 is TGTGCCAGCAGTTACGACAGCTCCTATGGCTACACCTTC. It translates to CASSYDSSYGYTF.

This clone was seen only once. DNA of the CDR3: TGTGCCAGCAGCGTAGTTGGACTAGCCGGCAACACCGGGGAGCTGTTTTTT. It is translated as CASSVVGLAGNTGELFF. V usage is TRBV9 and J usage is TRBJ2-2; TRBD2 matches at 8 bases. The CDR3 runs to 17 residues. CDR1 SGDLS and CDR2 YYNGEE come from the germline V gene. V lost 0 bases and J lost 2; bases outside the gene matches: 6.